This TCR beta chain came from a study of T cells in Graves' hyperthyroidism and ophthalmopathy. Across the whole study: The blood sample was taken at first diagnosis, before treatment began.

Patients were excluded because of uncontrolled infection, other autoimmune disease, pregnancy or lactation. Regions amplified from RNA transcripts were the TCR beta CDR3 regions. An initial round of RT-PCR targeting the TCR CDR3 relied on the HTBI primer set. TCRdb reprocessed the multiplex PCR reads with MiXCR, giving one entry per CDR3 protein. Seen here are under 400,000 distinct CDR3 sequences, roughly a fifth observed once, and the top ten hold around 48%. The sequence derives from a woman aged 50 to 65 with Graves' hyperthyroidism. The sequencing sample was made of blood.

The CDR3 spells CASSIERDRQETQYF. The CDR3 coding sequence is TGTGCCAGTAGTATTGAGAGGGACAGACAAGAGACCCAGTACTTC. The rearrangement joins TRBV19 to TRBJ2-5; 7 nucleotides match TRBD1. The ends lost 3 bases at V and 2 bases at J; junction bases unmatched: 6. Germline V CDR1 and CDR2: LNHDA, SQIVND (reference sequence). The CDR3 consists of 15 residues.